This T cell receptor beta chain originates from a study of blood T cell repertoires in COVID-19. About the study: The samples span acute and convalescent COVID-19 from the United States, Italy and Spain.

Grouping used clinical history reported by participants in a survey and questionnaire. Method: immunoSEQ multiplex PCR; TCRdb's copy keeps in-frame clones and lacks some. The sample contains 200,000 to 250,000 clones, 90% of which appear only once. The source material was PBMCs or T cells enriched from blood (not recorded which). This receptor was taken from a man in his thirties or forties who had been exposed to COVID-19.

Written as DNA, the CDR3 is TGCGCCAGCAGCGGCGGGGGGTTGGAGACCCAGTACTTC. Its translation is CASSGGGLETQYF. The chain couples TRBV5-1 to TRBJ2-5; 8 bases agree with TRBD2. The CDR3 loop spans 13 amino acids. Unmatched junction bases numbered 4, after V lost 4 bases and J lost 5 bases. Germline V gene lookup returns CDR1 SGHRS and CDR2 YFSETQ.